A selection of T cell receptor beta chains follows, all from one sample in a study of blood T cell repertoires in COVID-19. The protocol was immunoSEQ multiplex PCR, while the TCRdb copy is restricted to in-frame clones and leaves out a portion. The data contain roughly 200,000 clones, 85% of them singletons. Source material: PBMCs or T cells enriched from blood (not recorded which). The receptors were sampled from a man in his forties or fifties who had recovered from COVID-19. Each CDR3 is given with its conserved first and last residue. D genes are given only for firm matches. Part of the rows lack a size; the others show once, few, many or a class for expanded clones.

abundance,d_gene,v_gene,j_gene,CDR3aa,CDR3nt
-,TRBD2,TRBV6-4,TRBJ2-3,CASSDGAGGTDTQYF,TGTGCCAGCAGTGACGGTGCGGGAGGGACAGATACGCAGTATTTT
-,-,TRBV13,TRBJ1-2,CASSLNKRRGYTF,TGTGCCAGCAGCTTAAATAAGAGGAGGGGCTACACCTTC
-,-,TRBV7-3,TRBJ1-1,CASSPGGLEAFF,TGTGCCAGCAGCCCCGGCGGGCTTGAAGCTTTCTTT
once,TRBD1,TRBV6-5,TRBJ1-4,CASRIQGLGEKLFF,TGTGCCAGCAGGATACAGGGGTTGGGAGAAAAACTGTTTTTT
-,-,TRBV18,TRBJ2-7,CASGRGSSYEQYF,TGTGCCAGCGGGAGGGGGAGCTCCTACGAGCAGTACTTC
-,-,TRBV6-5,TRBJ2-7,CASTKGLYSYEQYF,TGTGCCAGCACCAAGGGACTTTACTCCTACGAGCAGTACTTC
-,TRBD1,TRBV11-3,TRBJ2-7,CASSGRDRGSEQYF,TGTGCCAGCAGCGGACGGGACAGGGGATCCGAGCAGTACTTC
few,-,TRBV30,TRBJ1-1,CAWSVGRRGEAFF,TGTGCCTGGAGTGTTGGTCGGCGGGGTGAAGCTTTCTTT
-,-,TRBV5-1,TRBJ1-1,CASSPQGGGMNTEAFF,TGCGCCAGCAGCCCCCAAGGGGGGGGGATGAACACTGAAGCTTTCTTT
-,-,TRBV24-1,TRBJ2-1,CATSVGYNEQFF,TGTGCCACCAGTGTCGGTTACAATGAGCAGTTCTTC
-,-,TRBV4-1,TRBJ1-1,CASSQPQGTEAFF,TGCGCCAGCAGCCAACCTCAGGGAACTGAAGCTTTCTTT
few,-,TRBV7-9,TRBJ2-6,CASSLGSSLSGANVLTF,TGTGCCAGCAGCTTAGGGTCCTCACTCTCTGGGGCCAACGTCCTGACTTTC
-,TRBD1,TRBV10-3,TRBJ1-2,CAISDPRQGDYGYTF,TGTGCCATCAGTGATCCTAGACAGGGAGACTATGGCTACACCTTC
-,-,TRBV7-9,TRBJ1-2,CASSSPGQPNYGYTF,TGTGCCAGCAGCTCGCCTGGACAGCCTAACTATGGCTACACCTTC
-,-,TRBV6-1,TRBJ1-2,CASSYRGRSYGYTF,TGTGCCAGCAGTTATCGGGGGAGAAGCTATGGCTACACCTTC
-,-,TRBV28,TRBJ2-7,CASSSGRLIYEQYF,TGTGCCAGCAGTTCGGGGAGGTTAATTTACGAGCAGTACTTC
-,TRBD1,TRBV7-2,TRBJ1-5,CASSFRQGGQPQHF,TGTGCCAGCAGCTTCCGACAAGGGGGCCAGCCCCAGCATTTT
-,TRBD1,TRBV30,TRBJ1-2,CAWSVQQGYGYTF,TGTGCCTGGAGTGTACAACAGGGGTATGGCTACACCTTC
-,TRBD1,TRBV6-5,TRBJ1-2,CASSSPGQGGGYTF,TGTGCCAGCAGTTCCCCGGGACAGGGCGGCGGCTACACCTTC
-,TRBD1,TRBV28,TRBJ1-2,CASSLRDRGPGTF,TGTGCCAGCAGTTTAAGGGACAGAGGCCCGGGAACCTTC
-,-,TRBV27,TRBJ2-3,CASRPGLSTDTQYF,TGTGCCAGCAGGCCGGGACTCAGCACAGATACGCAGTATTTT
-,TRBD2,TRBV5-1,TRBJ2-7,CASSYRGVAGGDEQYF,TGCGCCAGCAGCTACCGAGGGGTAGCGGGAGGGGACGAGCAGTACTTC
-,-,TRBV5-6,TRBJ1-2,CASSPEGLVYGYTF,TGTGCCAGCAGCCCTGAGGGCCTCGTTTATGGCTACACCTTC
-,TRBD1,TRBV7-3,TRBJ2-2,CASSQGTGRNTGELFF,TGTGCCAGCAGCCAGGGGACAGGGCGAAACACCGGGGAGCTGTTTTTT
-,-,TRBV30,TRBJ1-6,CAWTYSSYNSPLHF,TGTGCCTGGACCTATAGCTCCTATAATTCACCCCTCCACTTT
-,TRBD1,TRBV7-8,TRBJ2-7,CASSLEMGAGTGAYEQYF,TGTGCCAGCAGCTTAGAGATGGGAGCCGGGACAGGGGCTTACGAGCAGTACTTC
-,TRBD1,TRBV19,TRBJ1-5,CASQNQGARQPQHF,TGTGCCAGCCAAAATCAGGGGGCTCGTCAGCCCCAGCATTTT
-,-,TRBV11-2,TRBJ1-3,CASSLPSVFGNTIYF,TGTGCCAGCAGCTTACCTTCTGTGTTCGGAAACACCATATATTTT
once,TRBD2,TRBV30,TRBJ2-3,CAWSSGLAGVRDTQYF,TGTGCCTGGAGTTCGGGACTAGCGGGAGTAAGAGATACGCAGTATTTT
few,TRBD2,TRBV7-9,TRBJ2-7,CASSPPGGGSYEQYF,TGTGCCAGCAGCCCCCCCGGGGGGGGGTCCTACGAGCAGTACTTC
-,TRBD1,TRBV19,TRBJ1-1,CASSTRQGARNTEAFF,TGTGCCAGTAGTACCCGACAGGGGGCTAGGAACACTGAAGCTTTCTTT
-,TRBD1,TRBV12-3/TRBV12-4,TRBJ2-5,CASSLPRQGDQYF,TGTGCCAGCAGTTTACCCAGACAGGGCGACCAGTACTTC
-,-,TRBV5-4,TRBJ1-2,CASSSDSNYGYTF,TGTGCCAGCAGCTCGGACAGCAACTATGGCTACACCTTC
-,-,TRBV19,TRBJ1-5,CASSPHPTAGNQPQHF,TGTGCCAGTAGTCCCCACCCAACGGCGGGCAATCAGCCCCAGCATTTT
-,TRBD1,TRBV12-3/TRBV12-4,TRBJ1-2,CASSWGQGNGYTF,TGTGCCAGCAGTTGGGGACAGGGAAATGGCTACACCTTC
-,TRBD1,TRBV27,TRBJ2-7,CASSSVTGTGPYEQYF,TGTGCCAGCAGTTCCGTAACCGGGACAGGGCCCTACGAGCAGTACTTC
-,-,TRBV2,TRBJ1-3,CASSVQSFSGNTIYF,TGTGCCAGCAGTGTCCAGTCATTCTCTGGAAACACCATATATTTT
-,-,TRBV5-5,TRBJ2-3,CASSLVDFTDTQYF,TGTGCCAGCAGCTTGGTAGACTTCACAGATACGCAGTATTTT
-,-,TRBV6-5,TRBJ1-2,CASSPPGVWGYTF,TGTGCCAGCAGTCCTCCGGGGGTATGGGGCTACACCTTC
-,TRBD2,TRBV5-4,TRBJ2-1,CASSQGTSGKNEQFF,TGTGCCAGCAGCCAAGGGACTAGCGGTAAGAATGAGCAGTTCTTC
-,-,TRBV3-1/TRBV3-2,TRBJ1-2,CASSQEMRTGLRGYTF,TGTGCCAGCAGCCAAGAGATGAGGACCGGACTGAGAGGCTACACCTTC
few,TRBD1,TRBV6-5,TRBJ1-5,CASSKTQGDQPQHF,TGTGCCAGCAGCAAAACGCAGGGGGATCAGCCCCAGCATTTT
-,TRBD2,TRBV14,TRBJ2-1,CASRPTGGGAGYNEQFF,TGTGCCAGCAGGCCTACTGGCGGGGGGGCCGGGTACAATGAGCAGTTCTTC
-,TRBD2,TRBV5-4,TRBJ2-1,CASRPGTSGHEQFF,TGTGCCAGCAGGCCCGGGACTAGCGGGCATGAGCAGTTCTTC
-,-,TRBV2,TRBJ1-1,CASSDGALRGAFF,TGTGCCAGCAGTGACGGGGCGCTCAGGGGAGCTTTCTTT
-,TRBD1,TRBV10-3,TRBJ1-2,CAIRDLTGGGYGYTF,TGTGCCATCAGGGACCTTACAGGGGGCGGCTATGGCTACACCTTC
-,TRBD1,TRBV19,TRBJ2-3,CASSIDMSQGATDTQYF,TGTGCCAGTAGTATAGACATGTCGCAGGGGGCAACAGATACGCAGTATTTT
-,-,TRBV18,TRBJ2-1,CASSSLSPGNEQFF,TGTGCCAGCTCATCCCTGTCCCCGGGCAATGAGCAGTTCTTC
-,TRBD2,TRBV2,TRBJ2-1,CASKALAGDRGFF,TGTGCCAGCAAGGCACTAGCGGGGGATAGGGGCTTCTTC